Listed below are T cell receptor beta chains from one sample, sequenced in a study of T cell changes during pregnancy in multiple sclerosis. Sequencing was performed with immunoSEQ multiplex PCR; in TCRdb, only in-frame clones are kept and a portion is missing. The sample lists some 57,000 clones; about 90% were seen once. The sequenced sample was CD4+ T cells from peripheral blood mononuclear cells, obtained after pregnancy. All receptors derive from a female donor in good health, enrolled as a control in a pregnancy study. Each CDR3 is given with its conserved first and last residue. A D gene is named only where the DNA matches it firmly. Clone size appears in some rows only: once, few, many, or a class for an expanded clone.

V	size	D	J	DNA	CDR3
TRBV5-6	.	.	TRBJ1-2	TGTGCCAGCAGCCCGGGACATAACTATGGCTACACCTTC	CASSPGHNYGYTF
TRBV9	.	.	TRBJ1-2	TGTGCCAGCAGCCCCCCGGTAGGAGGCTATGGCTACACCTTC	CASSPPVGGYGYTF
TRBV19	.	TRBD1	TRBJ1-2	TGTGCCAGTAGTAGGGACAGGGGGCCAGGGGGATATGGCTACACCTTC	CASSRDRGPGGYGYTF
TRBV6-5	.	.	TRBJ1-4	TGTGCCAGCAGCTCCTTACAGGGAGGGGGAGAAAAACTGTTTTTT	CASSSLQGGGEKLFF
TRBV11-2	.	.	TRBJ2-2	TGTGCCAGCAGCTTAGATACGGCGGGGAACACCGGGGAGCTGTTTTTT	CASSLDTAGNTGELFF
TRBV30	once	TRBD1	TRBJ1-3	TGTGCCTGGAGTGTACAGGGGGCATTTGGAAACACCATATATTTT	CAWSVQGAFGNTIYF
TRBV5-1	.	.	TRBJ2-7	TGCGCCAGCAGCCCGGACGGGGGAAGGGGCTACGAGCAGTACTTC	CASSPDGGRGYEQYF
TRBV11-2	.	.	TRBJ1-4	TGTGCCAGCAGCTTGGGCATGGGGCAGAAACTGTTTTTT	CASSLGMGQKLFF
TRBV5-1	.	TRBD2	TRBJ2-1	TGCGCCAGCAGCCGAACTAGCGGGGGGGCTTACAATGAGCAGTTCTTC	CASSRTSGGAYNEQFF
TRBV5-1	.	.	TRBJ1-1	TGCGCCAGCAGCGAAAAGACAGGAGTTTTTCTCTCTGAAGCTTTCTTT	CASSEKTGVFLSEAFF
TRBV18	.	TRBD1	TRBJ1-1	TGTGCCAGCTCACCGAGGGACAGGGGTAGTGCTTTCTTT	CASSPRDRGSAFF
TRBV5-1	.	.	TRBJ2-3	TGCGCCACCCGGACAGACAGCACAGATACGCAGTATTTT	CATRTDSTDTQYF
TRBV19	once	TRBD2	TRBJ2-7	TGTGCCAGTAGTTCTAGTGGACTAGCGGGGGCTACCTCCTACGAGCAGTACTTC	CASSSSGLAGATSYEQYF
TRBV2	few	.	TRBJ1-1	TGTGCCAGCAGTCGGAACACTGAAGCTTTCTTT	CASSRNTEAFF
TRBV19	.	.	TRBJ1-3	TGTGCCAGTAAGGGACACCAGACTGGAAACACCATATATTTT	CASKGHQTGNTIYF
TRBV6-6	.	.	TRBJ1-2	TGTGCCACGGACAGAAGAGAAGCCTATGGCTACACCTTC	CATDRREAYGYTF
TRBV7-6	.	TRBD1	TRBJ1-1	TGTGCCAGCAGCTGGACAGGGGGCGCGAGGACTGAAGCTTTCTTT	CASSWTGGARTEAFF
TRBV5-1	.	.	TRBJ1-5	TGCGCCAGCAGCCCAGATAGCAATCAGCCCCAGCATTTT	CASSPDSNQPQHF
TRBV19	.	TRBD1	TRBJ1-1	TGTGCCAGTACCGGACAGGGGGCGAACACTGAAGCTTTCTTT	CASTGQGANTEAFF
TRBV4-2	.	TRBD2	TRBJ2-5	TGTGCCAGCAGCCAGGAGGGTGCTCAAGGTAGCGGGGGAGAGACCCAGTACTTC	CASSQEGAQGSGGETQYF
TRBV5-6	once	.	TRBJ1-6	TGTGCCAGCAGCTTAGGAGGGGCAACCTATAATTCACCCCTCCACTTT	CASSLGGATYNSPLHF
TRBV7-6	.	.	TRBJ1-3	TGTGCCAGCAGCGGGGGGGACGGAAACACCATATATTTT	CASSGGDGNTIYF
TRBV30	once	.	TRBJ1-3	TGTGCCTGGCAGAGAGGGTCGGGTGGAAACACCATATATTTT	CAWQRGSGGNTIYF
TRBV12-5	.	.	TRBJ1-3	TGTGCTAGTGGAAAGAGCGGCTCTGGAAACACCATATATTTT	CASGKSGSGNTIYF
TRBV7-2	.	.	TRBJ2-7	TGTGCCAGCAGCTTTACGGGTGAGCAGTACTTC	CASSFTGEQYF
TRBV25-1	.	.	TRBJ2-7	TGTGCCAGCAGATCAAGTGCCGGACAGATCGAGCAGTACTTC	CASRSSAGQIEQYF
TRBV7-7	.	TRBD2	TRBJ2-3	TGTGCCAGCAGCCCTAGCGGGGGAAGCACAGATACGCAGTATTTT	CASSPSGGSTDTQYF
TRBV7-3	.	TRBD2	TRBJ2-7	TGTGCCAGCAGCCCTCGGGGGGGCCGTAGCTCCTACGAGCAGTACTTC	CASSPRGGRSSYEQYF
TRBV6-6	once	.	TRBJ2-1	TGTGCCAGCAGACAATTAAGACAGGAGAACAATGAGCAGTTCTTC	CASRQLRQENNEQFF
TRBV28	.	.	TRBJ1-1	TGTGCCAGCAGTTTATACCGAGTGACACACATGAACACTGAAGCTTTCTTT	CASSLYRVTHMNTEAFF
TRBV6-9	.	.	TRBJ1-3	TGTGCCAGTCCATCTTTAGGGGGGGGGAGAAACACCATATATTTT	CASPSLGGGRNTIYF
TRBV6-1	.	TRBD1	TRBJ2-7	TGTGCCAGCAGTGTAACAGGGGCCCTTACCTACGAGCAGTACTTC	CASSVTGALTYEQYF
TRBV7-9	once	TRBD1	TRBJ1-4	TGTGCCAGCAGCCCCCGGGGGACAGGGATCTCCGAAAAACTGTTTTTT	CASSPRGTGISEKLFF
TRBV18	.	TRBD1	TRBJ2-6	TGTGCCAGCTCAGCGGACAGGGGGAGCGGCAGGCGGTTGTCAGAAGACTCTGGGGCCAACGTCCTGACTTTC	CASSADRGSGRRLSEDSGANVLTF
TRBV29-1	few	.	TRBJ1-1	TGCAGCGTTACCCGGGACACGCACACTGAAGCTTTCTTT	CSVTRDTHTEAFF
TRBV11-3	.	.	TRBJ2-2	TGTGCCAGCAGCTTAGATCGGGCGGGGCCTAGCGGGGAGCTGTTTTTT	CASSLDRAGPSGELFF
TRBV19	.	.	TRBJ2-1	TGTGCCAGTAGTATTAGAGGACAAATTTCTTCCTACAATGAGCAGTTCTTC	CASSIRGQISSYNEQFF
TRBV11-3	.	.	TRBJ1-1	TGTGCCAGCAGCTTAGATATGCAGCCGCGGACTGAAGCTTTCTTT	CASSLDMQPRTEAFF
TRBV19	.	TRBD1	TRBJ1-5	TGTGCCAGTAGTATCCCGGGCTCTCTACAGGGGGCTTCTAGCAATCAGCCCCAGCATTTT	CASSIPGSLQGASSNQPQHF
TRBV28	.	.	TRBJ1-2	TGTGCCAGCAGAGGGACTTCTAACTATGGCTACACCTTC	CASRGTSNYGYTF
TRBV7-2	.	.	TRBJ1-1	TGTGCCAGCAGCTCAGGGGTGTTTGGCACTGAAGCTTTCTTT	CASSSGVFGTEAFF
TRBV4-1	.	.	TRBJ2-1	TGCGCCAGCAGCCACGCGATGGGGGGCTCCTACAATGAGCAGTTCTTC	CASSHAMGGSYNEQFF
TRBV30	few	.	TRBJ1-1	TGTGCCTGGAGTTCTGGACAATCAGTTCAAGCTTTCTTT	CAWSSGQSVQAFF
TRBV2	medium-sized	.	TRBJ2-7	TGTGCCAGCCAAGACAGCTTAGGCGAGCAGTACTTC	CASQDSLGEQYF
TRBV19	.	TRBD1	TRBJ2-2	TGTGCCAGTAGTATGTTAGTAACGCAGGGGGACCCGAACACCGGGGAGCTGTTTTTT	CASSMLVTQGDPNTGELFF
TRBV15	.	.	TRBJ2-5	TGTGCCACCAGCAGAGGCGGGGTCCAAGAGACCCAGTACTTC	CATSRGGVQETQYF
TRBV4-2	.	.	TRBJ2-1	TGTGCCAGCAGCCAACCAAAGCGGGCCCGGAGCTCCTACAATGAGCAGTTCTTC	CASSQPKRARSSYNEQFF
TRBV5-1	.	TRBD1	TRBJ2-1	TGCGCCACCCAGACAGGGGGCGGCAATGAGCAGTTCTTC	CATQTGGGNEQFF
TRBV7-2	.	TRBD2	TRBJ2-5	TGTGCCAGCAGCCGGGGGAGCGGGGGGGGACGAGAAGAGACCCAGTACTTC	CASSRGSGGGREETQYF
TRBV30	.	TRBD2	TRBJ2-1	TGTGCCTGGAGTGTAAAAAGCGGGGGGGACAATGAGCAGTTCTTC	CAWSVKSGGDNEQFF
TRBV6-5	.	.	TRBJ2-4	TGTGCCAGCAGTTACCGCGACACCGGGGGCATTCAGTACTTC	CASSYRDTGGIQYF
TRBV6-1	.	.	TRBJ1-4	TGTGCCAGCAGTCGGGATCCGGGTGGCGGTGAAAAACTGTTTTTT	CASSRDPGGGEKLFF